This T cell receptor beta chain was recovered during a study of blood T cell repertoires in COVID-19. Some clones are missing from TCRdb's copy, which holds only in-frame ones; the method was immunoSEQ multiplex PCR. This table has roughly 110,000 clones, around 84% appearing once. CDR3 size: 16 residues. The J segment lost 8 bases and the V segment lost 3 bases, leaving 12 bases of the junction unmatched. Germline CDR1 is SGHTA and CDR2 is FQGTGA. The TCR originated in a woman aged 40 to 50 with acute or convalescent COVID-19. Sequencing was performed on peripheral blood. The V gene is TRBV7-3, the J gene TRBJ1-2; 10 bases align to TRBD1. CDR3 coding DNA: TGTGCCAGCAGCTTTTCATCCGGGACAGGGGCGGGCGGCTACACCTTC. It codes for CASSFSSGTGAGGYTF.